A selection of T cell receptor beta chains follows, all from one sample in a study of blood T cells in healthy people across ages. MiXCR, applied by TCRdb to the 5' RACE reads, yields one record per CDR3 protein. The sample consists of about 580,000 distinct CDR3 sequences, around half of them appearing once. Input material: blood. The receptors were gathered from a man older than 75 in good health. CDR3s include the opening cysteine and the closing phenylalanine or tryptophan. D genes are given only for firm matches. Not all rows give a size; the values are once, few, many and, for expanded clones, a class.

j_call: TRBJ1-5; v_call: TRBV28; clone_size: -; d_call: -; cdr3_nt: TGTGCCAGCAGTAGAAATCAGCCCCAGCATTTT; cdr3_aa: CASSRNQPQHF
j_call: TRBJ2-3; v_call: TRBV7-9; clone_size: -; d_call: TRBD2; cdr3_nt: TGTGCCAGCGATAGCGGGATTCACACAGATACGCAGTATTTT; cdr3_aa: CASDSGIHTDTQYF
j_call: TRBJ2-7; v_call: TRBV20-1; clone_size: -; d_call: TRBD2; cdr3_nt: TGCAGTGCTAGAGATTTAACTAGCGGGAGAGACGAGCAGTACTTC; cdr3_aa: CSARDLTSGRDEQYF
j_call: TRBJ1-5; v_call: TRBV7-2; clone_size: -; d_call: -; cdr3_nt: TGTGCCAGCAGCTTTACAGGAGGGGGCAATCAGCCCCAGCATTTT; cdr3_aa: CASSFTGGGNQPQHF
j_call: TRBJ2-5; v_call: TRBV29-1; clone_size: -; d_call: -; cdr3_nt: TGCAGCGCTGTTGGGCGATTCCAAGAGACCCAGTACTTC; cdr3_aa: CSAVGRFQETQYF
j_call: TRBJ2-3; v_call: TRBV7-9; clone_size: many; d_call: -; cdr3_nt: TGTGCCAGCAGCCCAAGGGGTCGCAGCACAGATACGCAGTATTTT; cdr3_aa: CASSPRGRSTDTQYF
j_call: TRBJ2-1; v_call: TRBV4-2; clone_size: few; d_call: -; cdr3_nt: TGTGCCAGCAGCCAGGGTTTACTTGAGCAGTTCTTC; cdr3_aa: CASSQGLLEQFF
j_call: TRBJ2-3; v_call: TRBV24-1; clone_size: -; d_call: -; cdr3_nt: TGTGCCACCAGTGACTCAGGGGGGTCCCTCCCAGATACGCAGTATTTT; cdr3_aa: CATSDSGGSLPDTQYF
j_call: TRBJ2-5; v_call: TRBV20-1; clone_size: -; d_call: -; cdr3_nt: TGCAGTGCTAGAGATCCCCTAGGCTTCTGGGAGCAGTACTTC; cdr3_aa: CSARDPLGFWEQYF
j_call: TRBJ1-2; v_call: TRBV4-1; clone_size: -; d_call: TRBD1; cdr3_nt: TGCGCCAGCAGAATGGGACAGGCGATTAACTATGGCTACACCTTC; cdr3_aa: CASRMGQAINYGYTF
j_call: TRBJ1-1; v_call: TRBV20-1; clone_size: few; d_call: TRBD1; cdr3_nt: TGCAGTGCCACAGGGGTCGGGACTGAAGCTTTCTTT; cdr3_aa: CSATGVGTEAFF
j_call: TRBJ1-6; v_call: TRBV6-5; clone_size: -; d_call: -; cdr3_nt: TGTGCCAGCAGTTACTCGGCGAGGGGCTCCTATAATTCACCCCTCCACTTT; cdr3_aa: CASSYSARGSYNSPLHF
j_call: TRBJ2-1; v_call: TRBV7-2; clone_size: few; d_call: -; cdr3_nt: TGTGCCAGCAGCTTGGCTATCATGGGGAGTAATGAGCAGTTCTTC; cdr3_aa: CASSLAIMGSNEQFF
j_call: TRBJ2-7; v_call: TRBV7-2; clone_size: few; d_call: -; cdr3_nt: TGTGCCAGCAGCTTAGAGTCGGCAGCCTCCTACGAGCAGTACTTC; cdr3_aa: CASSLESAASYEQYF
j_call: TRBJ2-5; v_call: TRBV29-1; clone_size: -; d_call: -; cdr3_nt: TGCAGCGTGCCCGGCACAACCCAAGAGACCCAGTACTTC; cdr3_aa: CSVPGTTQETQYF
j_call: TRBJ2-6; v_call: TRBV29-1; clone_size: many; d_call: -; cdr3_nt: TGCAGCGTTGGGGGACGGACCAACGTCCTGACTTTC; cdr3_aa: CSVGGRTNVLTF
j_call: TRBJ1-2; v_call: TRBV4-3; clone_size: few; d_call: -; cdr3_nt: TGCGCCAGCAGTAACAGGGATGGTGGCTACACCTTC; cdr3_aa: CASSNRDGGYTF
j_call: TRBJ2-1; v_call: TRBV20-1; clone_size: -; d_call: -; cdr3_nt: TGCAGTGCTAGAGATAGGCAGGGGAACACTGAAGCTTTCTTC; cdr3_aa: CSARDRQGNTEAFF
j_call: TRBJ2-3; v_call: TRBV6-6; clone_size: many; d_call: TRBD2; cdr3_nt: TGTGCCAGCAAGGCGGGGGGGGGTTCCCGCACAGATACGCAGTATTTT; cdr3_aa: CASKAGGGSRTDTQYF
j_call: TRBJ2-3; v_call: TRBV19; clone_size: -; d_call: TRBD1; cdr3_nt: TGTGCCAGTAGTATGCTGTCAGGACAGGGGGATACGCAGTATTTT; cdr3_aa: CASSMLSGQGDTQYF
j_call: TRBJ2-1; v_call: TRBV5-1; clone_size: -; d_call: -; cdr3_nt: TGCGCCAGCAGCTCCCGCGATGAGCAGTTCTTC; cdr3_aa: CASSSRDEQFF
j_call: TRBJ2-1; v_call: TRBV7-2; clone_size: -; d_call: -; cdr3_nt: TGTGCCAGCAGCTTAGCCCCTATCGGGAGCTCCTACAATGAGCAGTTCTTC; cdr3_aa: CASSLAPIGSSYNEQFF
j_call: TRBJ1-1; v_call: TRBV6-5; clone_size: -; d_call: TRBD1; cdr3_nt: TGTGCCAGCAGGGCGGGACAGTCAAACACTGAAGCTTTCTTT; cdr3_aa: CASRAGQSNTEAFF
j_call: TRBJ2-3; v_call: TRBV7-2; clone_size: -; d_call: -; cdr3_nt: TGTGCCAGCAGCAAAGGACAGCCTTATAGCACAGATACGCAGTATTTT; cdr3_aa: CASSKGQPYSTDTQYF
j_call: TRBJ2-5; v_call: TRBV6-5; clone_size: many; d_call: -; cdr3_nt: TGTGCCAGCAGTTCCGCCCACAGGGACCAAGAGACCCAGTACTTC; cdr3_aa: CASSSAHRDQETQYF
j_call: TRBJ2-1; v_call: TRBV6-6; clone_size: many; d_call: -; cdr3_nt: TGTGCCAGCAGTCCACCGGGACGCAGAGGAAATGAGCAGTTCTTC; cdr3_aa: CASSPPGRRGNEQFF
j_call: TRBJ2-3; v_call: TRBV4-1; clone_size: many; d_call: -; cdr3_nt: TGCGCCAGCAGCCAAGTTGGTGCTAGTCCAGATACGCAGTATTTT; cdr3_aa: CASSQVGASPDTQYF
j_call: TRBJ2-1; v_call: TRBV29-1; clone_size: many; d_call: -; cdr3_nt: TGCAGTTCTAGCCCGATCCTGTCCATAAATGAGCAGTTCTTC; cdr3_aa: CSSSPILSINEQFF
j_call: TRBJ2-1; v_call: TRBV13; clone_size: -; d_call: TRBD1; cdr3_nt: TGTGCCAGCAGGCAGGACAGGAGGAGGAATGAGCAGTTCTTC; cdr3_aa: CASRQDRRRNEQFF
j_call: TRBJ2-1; v_call: TRBV20-1; clone_size: few; d_call: TRBD2; cdr3_nt: TGCAGTGCCACCGCGCTTTATGCTAGCGGGGCCAATGAGCAGTTCTTC; cdr3_aa: CSATALYASGANEQFF
j_call: TRBJ1-4; v_call: TRBV12-3/TRBV12-4; clone_size: -; d_call: -; cdr3_nt: TGTGCCAGCAGTCCAACGGGGATAATTTCGGAAAAACTGTTTTTT; cdr3_aa: CASSPTGIISEKLFF
j_call: TRBJ1-4; v_call: TRBV20-1; clone_size: -; d_call: TRBD1; cdr3_nt: TGCAGTGCCACTGACAGGGTAGAAAAACTGTTTTTT; cdr3_aa: CSATDRVEKLFF
j_call: TRBJ1-6; v_call: TRBV7-9; clone_size: few; d_call: TRBD1; cdr3_nt: TGTGCCAGCAGCTGGGGGACAGGGTTTGGATCACCCCTCCACTTT; cdr3_aa: CASSWGTGFGSPLHF
j_call: TRBJ2-1; v_call: TRBV7-2; clone_size: -; d_call: -; cdr3_nt: TGTGCCAGCAGCTTTTTTCAGGGGTCTGAGCAGTTCTTC; cdr3_aa: CASSFFQGSEQFF
j_call: TRBJ2-1; v_call: TRBV6-2/TRBV6-3; clone_size: -; d_call: TRBD1; cdr3_nt: TGTGCCAGCAGTCCGAGACAGGGGGCCTCTTATAGCTCCTACAATGAGCAGTTCTTC; cdr3_aa: CASSPRQGASYSSYNEQFF
j_call: TRBJ2-5; v_call: TRBV20-1; clone_size: -; d_call: -; cdr3_nt: TGCAGTGCTAGCCCCCGGGCGGAGACCCAGTACTTC; cdr3_aa: CSASPRAETQYF
j_call: TRBJ2-7; v_call: TRBV20-1; clone_size: -; d_call: -; cdr3_nt: TGCAGTGCTAAGGGGATAGGGTACGAGCAGTACTTC; cdr3_aa: CSAKGIGYEQYF
j_call: TRBJ2-1; v_call: TRBV14; clone_size: -; d_call: -; cdr3_nt: TGTGCCAGCAGCCAAGACGACTACCCGACGGGGCAGTTCTTC; cdr3_aa: CASSQDDYPTGQFF
j_call: TRBJ2-1; v_call: TRBV5-1; clone_size: -; d_call: -; cdr3_nt: TGCGCCAGCAGCTTGGCCGGGCAGGTGCAGTTCTTC; cdr3_aa: CASSLAGQVQFF
j_call: TRBJ2-1; v_call: TRBV4-3; clone_size: -; d_call: -; cdr3_nt: TGCGCCAGCAGCCAAGATTACTCTACGGGGGCGTTCTTC; cdr3_aa: CASSQDYSTGAFF
j_call: TRBJ2-1; v_call: TRBV6-2/TRBV6-3; clone_size: -; d_call: TRBD2; cdr3_nt: TGTGCCAGCAGTCCCCCCGCAGCGGGAACCTACAATGAGCAGTTCTTC; cdr3_aa: CASSPPAAGTYNEQFF
j_call: TRBJ2-1; v_call: TRBV20-1; clone_size: -; d_call: -; cdr3_nt: TGCAGTGCTAGAGATTCTCGGGACACAGGGAAACAGTTCTTC; cdr3_aa: CSARDSRDTGKQFF